These 17 T cell receptor beta chains share one sample of origin, sequenced in a study of blood T cell repertoires in COVID-19. This table comes from immunoSEQ multiplex PCR, and its TCRdb copy is limited to in-frame clones, with some not included. The sample carries about 250,000 clones, approximately 85% recorded once. Source material: PBMCs or T cells enriched from blood (not recorded which). These receptors were taken from a woman aged 50 to 60 who had been exposed to COVID-19.

The CDR3, as DNA: TGTGCCAGCAGTGAGATGGGACTTGGACGACGAAACACCATATATTTT. This sequence encodes CASSEMGLGRRNTIYF. This chain uses TRBV28 with TRBJ1-3, with D possibly TRBD1 on 5 matching bases. Germline V lookup: CDR1 MDHEN, CDR2 SYDVKM. CDR3 length: 16 residues. The ends were cut back, 5 bases at V and 5 bases at J, with 19 bases in the middle.

V is TRBV7-8 and J is TRBJ1-5; D remains unclear. Germline loops: CDR1 SGHVS, CDR2 FQNEAQ. V lost 2 bases and J 7 bases, leaving 6 bases between the germline ends. The CDR3 contains 12 residues. In DNA, the CDR3 is TGTGCCAGCAGCTTAAATCAACAGCCCCAGCATTTT. Translation gives CASSLNQQPQHF.

This clone showed up just once. The chain uses TRBV24-1 and TRBJ2-5; TRBD2 aligns across 10 bases. CDR1 is KGHDR, CDR2 SFDVKD, per germline. The CDR3 sequence is 15 residues long. Germline trimming cut 5 bases from V and 5 bases from J; bases unmatched to any gene: 7. The CDR3 protein is CATSAYLAGVETQYF. In DNA form, the CDR3 reads TGTGCCACCAGTGCCTACCTAGCGGGGGTGGAGACCCAGTACTTC.

This clone was detected once. The chain links TRBV19 to TRBJ1-3, with TRBD1 as a possible D gene (5 bases). Germline values: CDR1 LNHDA, CDR2 SQIVND (reference sequence). V was pared by 3 bases and J by 4 bases, with 13 bases between. The CDR3 totals 15 residues. The CDR3 DNA follows: TGTGCCAGTAGTATTCAAGGGGCTGGAGGAAACACCATATATTTT. Its protein product is CASSIQGAGGNTIYF.

The chain employs TRBV14 and TRBJ2-2; 8 nucleotides line up with TRBD1. J gave up 3 bases and V 5 bases, and 5 bases lay outside the gene matches. This CDR3 is built from 15 residues. Looked up from germline, CDR1 is SGHDN and CDR2 is FVKESK. The chain's CDR3 is CASSSAQGDTGELFF. The DNA of the CDR3 is TGTGCCAGCAGCTCTGCACAGGGGGACACCGGGGAGCTGTTTTTT.

This clone was counted only a few times. The chain combines TRBV5-4 with TRBJ1-1, with D unresolved. The CDR3 is 15 amino acids. CDR1 and CDR2 from the germline V gene are SGHNT and YYREEE (reference sequence). Trimming cost V 1 base and J 4 bases, with 14 bases left between them. The CDR3 reads CASSLWASQGTEAFF. The CDR3 coding sequence is TGTGCCAGCAGCTTGTGGGCTTCTCAAGGCACTGAAGCTTTCTTT.

Here the CDR3 reads CASSAGTAPMNTEAFF. For the CDR3, the DNA is TGTGCCAGCAGTGCGGGAACAGCCCCTATGAACACTGAAGCTTTCTTT. V usage is TRBV2 and J usage is TRBJ1-1; D ambiguous. Germline CDR1 is SNHLY and CDR2 is FYNNEI. V gave up 4 bases and J gave up 0 bases, with 15 bases separating them. The CDR3 has 16 residues. The whole variable domain, filled in from reference TRBV2 and TRBJ1-1, reads EPEVTQTPSHQVTQMGQEVILRCVPISNHLYFYWYRQILGQKVEFLVSFYNNEISEKSEIFDDQFSVERPDGSNFTLKIRSTKLEDSAMYFCASSAGTAPMNTEAFFGQGTRLTVV.

The V and J genes are TRBV29-1 and TRBJ2-2; D perhaps matches TRBD2 (5 bases). V lost 4 bases to trimming and J lost 5 bases, with 17 bases between them. The CDR3 is made up of 15 amino acids. Germline-derived CDR1 and CDR2 are SQVTM and ANQGSEA. DNA of the CDR3: TGCAGCGTTGTAGCGACACCCCTCGGGACCGGGGAGCTGTTTTTT. Amino acids: CSVVATPLGTGELFF.

J is TRBJ2-5 and V is TRBV19; the D gene is possibly TRBD2 (7 bases). CDR1 is LNHDA and CDR2 is SQIVND in the germline V gene (reference sequence). The CDR3 has 13 residues. The V end was cut by 5 bases, the J end by 4 bases, with 11 bases between. CDR3: CASSSGGVETQYF. In DNA form, the CDR3 reads TGTGCCAGTAGTTCGGGGGGCGTAGAGACCCAGTACTTC.

This clone was recorded only once. This chain joins TRBV7-9 and TRBJ2-2; D gene unclear. V lost 3 bases and J lost 3, with 5 bases in between. Germline V gene data show CDR1 as SEHNR and CDR2 as FQNEAQ (reference sequence). This CDR3 region has 13 residues. The CDR3 protein is CASSFLDTGELFF. The CDR3 nucleotides read TGTGCCAGCAGCTTTCTCGACACCGGGGAGCTGTTTTTT.

The V call is TRBV7-8, the J call TRBJ2-2; 8 bases map to TRBD1. CDR3 size: 16 residues. V shed 4 bases and J 0 bases; nucleotides not matched to a gene: 4. Germline values: CDR1 SGHVS, CDR2 FQNEAQ. In DNA, the CDR3 is TGTGCCAGCAGCTCCAAACAGGGGGCGAACACCGGGGAGCTGTTTTTT. The encoded protein is CASSSKQGANTGELFF.

The chain carries TRBV6-5 and TRBJ2-5, with 8 bases lining up with TRBD2. CDR1 is MNHEY, CDR2 SVGAGI, per germline. Losses at the gene ends were 8 bases for V and 0 bases for J; bases not matched to a gene: 2. There are 13 residues in the CDR3. CDR3 region: CASERGHQETQYF. The CDR3 coding sequence is TGTGCCAGCGAGCGGGGGCACCAAGAGACCCAGTACTTC.

The rearrangement joins TRBV3-1 (or the pseudogene TRBV3-2) to TRBJ1-1, with a weak D call TRBD1 (6 bases). Germline-derived CDR1 and CDR2 are LGHDT and YNNKEL (reference sequence). Trimming shortened V by 4 bases and J by 4 bases, and 19 bases separated the two germline ends. CDR3 length equals 16 residues. The CDR3 loop is CASSLDFRGLGTEAFF. As DNA, the CDR3 is TGTGCCAGCAGCCTCGATTTCAGGGGCTTGGGCACTGAAGCTTTCTTT.

CDR3 sequence reads: CASSYAHGGYGYTF. In DNA form, the CDR3 reads TGTGCCAGCAGTTACGCCCACGGGGGTTATGGCTACACCTTC. The rearrangement links TRBV6-5 to TRBJ1-2; D possibly corresponds to TRBD1 (5 bases). Germline CDR1 and CDR2: MNHEY and SVGAGI. CDR3 length equals 14 residues. Trimming left V 2 bases short and J 5 bases short, with 12 bases between.

The CDR3, as DNA: TGTGCCAGCGGGGGCTTGAACACTGAAGCTTTCTTT. This sequence encodes CASGGLNTEAFF. The genes are TRBV28 and TRBJ1-1; TRBD1 is a possible D gene (6 bases). Trimming left V 8 bases short and J 0 bases short, with 7 bases between. Germline CDR1 MDHEN, CDR2 SYDVKM. The CDR3 extends over 12 amino acids. Full variable domain (remainder filled in from reference TRBV28 and TRBJ1-1): DVKVTQSSRYLVKRTGEKVFLECVQDMDHENMFWYRQDPGLGLRLIYFSYDVKMKEKGDIPEGYSVSREKKERFSLILESASTNQTSMYLCASGGLNTEAFFGQGTRLTVV.

This chain joins TRBV10-2 and TRBJ1-2; 11 bases line up with TRBD1. CDR1 is WSHSY, CDR2 SAAADI, per germline. V lost 4 bases to trimming and J lost 6 bases; unmatched junction nucleotides: 7. The CDR3 has 15 residues. The CDR3 DNA is TGCGCCAGCAGTGCCGACCCGGACAGGGGGCATGGCTACACCTTC. The encoded protein is CASSADPDRGHGYTF.

J is TRBJ1-5 and V is TRBV6-1; D might be TRBD1 (6 bases). The CDR3 is 15 amino acids. The V gene lost 1 base and the J gene lost 5 bases, with 12 bases spanning the gap. The germline gives CDR1 MNHNS, CDR2 SASEGT. The CDR3 region has the DNA TGTGCCAGCAGTGAAGACAGGGCCCCGGATCAGCCCCAGCATTTT. This encodes CASSEDRAPDQPQHF.